The 5 T cell receptor beta chains below come from one sample, sequenced in a study of beta chain features in type 1 diabetes. Study-wide findings and caveats: Among patients with Type 1 diabetes, TCRB CDR3s were moderately but significantly shorter in every one of the four CD4+ subsets.

These receptors have no known antigen. Every bit of the isolated RNA underwent reverse transcription, so sequencing read expressed TCRB transcripts. Sequenced by immunoSEQ multiplex PCR; TCRdb stores in-frame clones only, minus some. The table lists hundreds of thousands of clones, about an eighth of them singletons, with 0.035% to 0.045% in the top ten. Sequencing was performed on naive CD4+ T cells from blood. The receptors were gathered from a man younger than 35 with type 1 diabetes.

This clone was observed a few times. CDR3 sequence reads: CSALSNQPQHF. The CDR3 DNA sequence: TGCAGTGCGTTGTCCAATCAGCCCCAGCATTTT. This chain connects TRBV20-1 to TRBJ1-5; D is unresolved. This CDR3 spans 11 amino acids. Germline CDR1 DFQATT, CDR2 SNEGSKA (reference sequence). The V end was cut by 6 bases, the J end by 3 bases, with 6 bases between.

This clone was seen a few times. The chain combines TRBV7-2 with TRBJ2-3; D is undetermined. CDR3 size: 13 residues. Trimming shortened V by 4 bases and J by 0 bases, and 5 bases separated the two germline ends. Germline V CDR1 and CDR2: SGHTA, FQGNSA. CDR3 loop: CASSYPSTDTQYF. In nucleotides, the CDR3 is TGTGCCAGCAGCTATCCAAGCACAGATACGCAGTATTTT.

The genes are TRBV5-6 and TRBJ2-1; 9 bases match TRBD2. Germline lookup yields CDR1 SGHDT and CDR2 YYEEEE. This CDR3 is 15 amino acids long. Trimming removed 1 base from V and 9 bases from J; junction bases left unmatched: 8. CDR3 nucleotides: TGTGCCAGCAGCTTGTGGGTTAGCGGGAGAGGTGAGCAGTTCTTC. Residues: CASSLWVSGRGEQFF.

This clone was observed a few times. The J gene is TRBJ2-4, the V gene TRBV18, with no clear D. Trimming removed 3 bases from V and 1 base from J, with 10 bases in between. Germline-derived CDR1 and CDR2 are KGHSH and LQKENI. The CDR3 is made up of 15 amino acids. CDR3 DNA: TGTGCCAGCTCACCGGTCGGAGAGGCCAAAAACATTCAGTACTTC. As protein: CASSPVGEAKNIQYF.

This clone has only a few counts. This chain connects TRBV5-1 to TRBJ2-3; 7 bases are shared with TRBD2. CDR1 is SGHRS, CDR2 YFSETQ, per germline. Trimming removed 4 bases from V and 1 base from J; junction bases left unmatched: 6. The CDR3 loop spans 15 amino acids. CDR3 DNA: TGCGCCAGCAGCATCGAGGGGAGGGGCACAGATACGCAGTATTTT. This codes for CASSIEGRGTDTQYF.